The clone carrying this T cell receptor beta chain was seen repeatedly, ten times or more. Antigen specificity is unknown. TCRdb redid the calling of the 5' RACE reads with MiXCR, one entry per CDR3 protein. The table lists about 7,900 distinct CDR3 sequences, 6.5% to 8.5% of them singletons. This entry is derived from a study of spatial heterogeneity in lung cancer. Study outcomes and limitations: Mutation tallies in tumors tracked expanded intratumoral alpha and beta TCR counts.

Time point given: sample taken at primary tumor resection. The clonotype originates from a female donor with early-stage non-small cell lung cancer. The material sequenced was lung tumor tissue, taken at surgery.

The CDR3 nucleotides read TGTGCCAGCAGTTTACCGCGGCAGGGTGGAGGGTTGGACACTGAAGCTTTCTTT. As protein: CASSLPRQGGGLDTEAFF. The rearrangement joins TRBV12-3 or TRBV12-4 to TRBJ1-1, with a tentative D call TRBD1 (5 bases). With 2 bases removed from V and 3 bases from J, the gap between germline ends came to 22 bases. This CDR3 region has 18 residues.